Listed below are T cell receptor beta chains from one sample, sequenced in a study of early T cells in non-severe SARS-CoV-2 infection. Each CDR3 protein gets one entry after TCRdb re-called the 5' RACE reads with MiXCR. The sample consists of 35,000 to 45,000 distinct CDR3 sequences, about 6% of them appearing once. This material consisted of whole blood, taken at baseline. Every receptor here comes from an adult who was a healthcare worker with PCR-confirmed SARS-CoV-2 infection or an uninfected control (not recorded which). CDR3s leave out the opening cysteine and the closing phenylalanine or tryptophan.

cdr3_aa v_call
ATREEAGSQETQY TRBV19
ASSFGTAPQPQH TRBV7-8
ASSSLDREGDTQY TRBV27
ASSIVNQPQH TRBV19
ASSEAGLPGGYEQY TRBV2
ASQNRAGANVLT TRBV7-2
ASSQDTGLGSNEQF TRBV3-1
SATRSPDNEQF TRBV20-1
ASRARSGTGTRNTQY TRBV28
ASSPSVPSGNQPQH TRBV18
ASSQEPRGTDTQY TRBV14
ASSLVPQGETQY TRBV7-9
ASSFSPGQGNTGELF TRBV5-1
ASSYSWPGQGEAF TRBV6-5
ASSVATGHSYEQY TRBV9
ASSLERDQHNEQF TRBV7-2